A selection of T cell receptor beta chains follows, all from one sample in a study of cytomegalovirus exposure and HLA in healthy donors. Libraries were prepared by immunoSEQ multiplex PCR; TCRdb keeps only in-frame clonotypes and omits some of them. The data show roughly 260,000 clones, 90% seen once. Sequencing input: PBMCs. The receptors originated from a woman between 18 and 29 years old in good health and CMV-seronegative. CDR3s include the opening cysteine and the closing phenylalanine or tryptophan. Clone size is given for some rows only: seen once, a few or many times, or a class if the clone is expanded.

-	TRBV6-1	TRBJ1-5	CASTTTGGQPQHF
-	TRBV25-1	TRBJ1-2	CASSPTGTAANYGYTF
once	TRBV19	TRBJ1-1	CASSTTRDTEAFF
-	TRBV5-1	TRBJ1-5	CASSFGQGANQPQHF
-	TRBV5-1	TRBJ1-3	CASKPGVIGNTIYF
-	TRBV28	TRBJ1-2	CASSLDGQGSFYGYTF
once	TRBV10-3	TRBJ1-2	CAISETGGADYGYTF
-	TRBV6-4	TRBJ1-1	CASSDGGMNTEAFF
-	TRBV19	TRBJ1-1	CASSMFGGTLNTEAFF
-	TRBV13	TRBJ2-2	CASSLTGGYTGELFF
-	TRBV5-1	TRBJ2-3	CASSLQGPSTDTQYF
-	TRBV2	TRBJ1-4	CARCDRANEKLFF
-	TRBV27	TRBJ1-2	CASTSQARGYTF
-	TRBV11-2	TRBJ2-5	CASSSGLRETQYF
-	TRBV9	TRBJ1-5	CARTRGGGSNQPQHF
-	TRBV5-4	TRBJ2-1	CASSEGQRNEQFF
-	TRBV5-1	TRBJ2-4	CASRRSGTSGEGPAKNIQYF
-	TRBV7-9	TRBJ1-5	CASSLGGQGASPQHF
-	TRBV13	TRBJ2-1	CASSLGLAGYNEQFF
-	TRBV2	TRBJ2-5	CASKEAGALPRETQYF
-	TRBV6-1	TRBJ1-4	CASRNRQITNEKLFF
once	TRBV5-1	TRBJ1-1	CASSLGTVMNTEAFF
-	TRBV29-1	TRBJ2-2	CSVFMAGMVSGTGELFF
-	TRBV2	TRBJ1-1	CASSPPGDRADTEAFF
few	TRBV7-7	TRBJ2-7	CASSLGHGYEQYF
-	TRBV6-1	TRBJ2-3	CASSARLTPGDTQYF
-	TRBV18	TRBJ1-2	CASSPGTGGYGYTF
-	TRBV4-1	TRBJ1-2	CASSLQGQGDYGYTF
-	TRBV11-2	TRBJ1-5	CASSFGTGDQLQPQHF
-	TRBV5-1	TRBJ2-3	CATRLGPGGEMVDTQYF
-	TRBV19	TRBJ2-1	CASSMRIPNEQFF
-	TRBV27	TRBJ2-1	CASSLSVGSEQFF
once	TRBV28	TRBJ2-3	CASSPLAGGTDTQYF
-	TRBV5-1	TRBJ1-1	CASSLRGGLMDTEAFF
-	TRBV19	TRBJ2-7	CASSIGGQGDYEQYF
-	TRBV7-6	TRBJ2-5	CASSLDRHEETQYF
-	TRBV18	TRBJ2-3	CASSPLGGGRSTDTQYF
-	TRBV19	TRBJ1-2	CASSISPLYGLEHGYTF
-	TRBV6-5	TRBJ2-7	CASSPRGLGEQYF
-	TRBV7-3	TRBJ1-2	CASSLLGSFPGTGHGYTF
-	TRBV2	TRBJ2-7	CASSVLGPAEAYEQYF
-	TRBV6-6	TRBJ2-5	CASSPRQGVKEETQYF
-	TRBV9	TRBJ2-7	CASSEGDKFYEQYF